This TCR beta chain came from a study of T cells in Graves' hyperthyroidism and ophthalmopathy. CDR1 and CDR2 (germline): PRHDT, FYEKMQ (reference sequence). Losses at the gene ends were 4 bases for V and 1 base for J; bases not matched to a gene: 7. This CDR3 contains 16 residues. This clonotype was seen ten or more times. Its antigen is as yet unknown. Findings of the study overall: Blood also showed most of the thyroid clonotypes that were expanded above 0.001.

TCR beta CDR3 regions were amplified from RNA transcripts. TCR CDR3 underwent first-round RT-PCR with the HTBI primer set. One entry per CDR3 protein results from TCRdb running MiXCR on the multiplex PCR reads. This table holds about 400,000 distinct CDR3 sequences, approximately 14% found once. Sequencing was performed on blood. The clonotype comes from a woman between 18 and 29 years old with Graves' hyperthyroidism. The rearrangement uses TRBV13 and TRBJ2-3; 8 bases are shared with TRBD1. CDR3 loop: CASSSYRGSGTDTQYF. CDR3 bases: TGTGCCAGCAGCTCCTACAGGGGGTCGGGCACAGATACGCAGTATTTT.